This T cell receptor (beta chain) was recorded in a study of blood T cell repertoires in COVID-19. Study at large: Both acute and convalescent COVID-19 samples were obtained from the United States, Italy and Spain. T cells, B-cell-depleted T cells, or PBMCs supplied cDNA or gDNA.

Source study methods: Nucleated cell counts were estimated from reference gene primer amplification. Generated by immunoSEQ multiplex PCR, the TCRdb table keeps only in-frame clones and is missing some. The V and J calls and clone size are taken from that table; D and trimming were inferred from the DNA. The repertoire has fewer than 100,000 clones, less than 85% of them found once; the top ten carry 10% to 13%. Germline values: CDR1 SGDLS, CDR2 YYNGEE. Trimming took 3 bases from V and 0 from J, leaving 6 bases between them. The CDR3 extends over 13 amino acids. Sequenced sample: peripheral blood. The TCR originated in a woman aged 65 to 85 with acute or convalescent COVID-19. The chain combines TRBV9 with TRBJ1-1; D gene unclear. The CDR3 region is CASSAAVNTEAFF. CDR3 nucleotide sequence: TGTGCCAGCAGCGCCGCAGTGAACACTGAAGCTTTCTTT.